Presented here are 15 T cell receptor beta chains from one specimen sequenced in a study of shared clonotypes between healthy human individuals. Only in-frame clones appear in the TCRdb table, and some are missing; sequencing was by immunoSEQ multiplex PCR. The table has more than 1,200,000 clones, approximately 98.5% seen once. The source material was naive CD4+ T cells sorted from blood. Subset defined: CD45RA+ positively selected. The origin of the receptors is a man aged 30-40 years in good health.

The rearrangement links TRBV4-3 to TRBJ2-1; TRBD2 aligns across 10 bases. V shed 0 bases and J 0 bases; nucleotides not matched to a gene: 11. Germline CDR1 LGHNA, CDR2 YSLEER. CDR3 length: 20 amino acids. The CDR3 DNA reads TGCGCCAGCAGCCAAGATTGGCTAGCGGGAGCTTCTCTCTCCTACAATGAGCAGTTCTTC. Translation gives CASSQDWLAGASLSYNEQFF.

The count of this clone is one. The V and J genes are TRBV29-1 and TRBJ2-5; the D gene is possibly TRBD1 (6 bases). This CDR3 has 11 residues. Trimming pared 6 bases from V and 2 bases from J, leaving 7 bases between. From germline, CDR1 is SQVTM and CDR2 ANQGSEA. The CDR3 here is CSVDRQETQYF. The CDR3 DNA follows: TGCAGCGTGGACAGACAAGAGACCCAGTACTTC.

As to this clone: Different DNA sequences within this sample yield the same CDR3. V gene TRBV5-1 combines with J gene TRBJ2-5, with TRBD2 matching over 12 bases. Germline trimming cut 3 bases from V and 5 bases from J; bases unmatched to any gene: 2. Germline CDR1 SGHRS, CDR2 YFSETQ. The CDR3 extends over 14 amino acids. CDR3 residues: CASSSTSGSETQYF. For the CDR3, the DNA is TGCGCCAGCAGCTCGACTAGCGGGAGCGAGACCCAGTACTTC.

The chain joins TRBV25-1 to TRBJ2-5; D is perhaps TRBD1 (7 bases). Germline CDR1 MGHDK, CDR2 SYGVNS. Trimming pared 6 bases from V and 4 bases from J, leaving 12 bases between. The CDR3 has 13 amino acids. CDR3 in DNA: TGTGCCAGCAGACAGGGGAGGAGAGAGACCCAGTACTTC. Protein: CASRQGRRETQYF.

The V and J genes are TRBV19 and TRBJ1-5; D is undetermined. CDR1 and CDR2 from the germline V gene are LNHDA and SQIVND (reference sequence). The length of the CDR3 is 13 residues. Between the trimmed V and J ends, which lost 8 bases and 4 bases, there was a span of 12 bases. The CDR3 DNA is TGTGCCAGTTCTGACACGATTAATCAGCCCCAGCATTTT. This gives the protein CASSDTINQPQHF.

Worth noting for this clone: Distinct nucleotide sequences in the sample also encode this CDR3. This chain links TRBV27 with TRBJ1-1, with 7 bases aligning to TRBD1. J lost 0 bases, V lost 6 bases, and 4 bases had no gene match. CDR3 length equals 14 residues. Germline V lookup: CDR1 MNHEY, CDR2 SMNVEV (reference sequence). The CDR3 coding sequence is TGTGCCAGCAGCCGGACAGGCTTGAACACTGAAGCTTTCTTT. Encoded protein: CASSRTGLNTEAFF.

This chain links TRBV14 with TRBJ2-7, with 8 nucleotides matching TRBD2. Germline CDR1 and CDR2: SGHDN and FVKESK. Germline trimming cut 4 bases from V and 3 bases from J; bases unmatched to any gene: 2. The CDR3 has 13 amino acids. CDR3 DNA sequence: TGTGCCAGCAGCCGGCGGGGGGACTACGAGCAGTACTTC. Protein product: CASSRRGDYEQYF. Variable domain in full (rest from reference TRBV14 and TRBJ2-7): EAGVTQFPSHSVIEKGQTVTLRCDPISGHDNLYWYRRVMGKEIKFLLHFVKESKQDESGMPNNRFLAERTGGTYSTLKVQPAELEDSGVYFCASSRRGDYEQYFGPGTRLTVT.

The chain couples TRBV28 to TRBJ2-7; TRBD2 agrees at 8 bases. The germline V gene has CDR1 MDHEN and CDR2 SYDVKM. The CDR3 has 17 residues. The V segment lost 3 bases and the J segment 0 bases; nucleotides outside the gene matches: 10. The CDR3 spells CASSFAGLAGSSYEQYF. The CDR3 nucleotides are TGTGCCAGCAGTTTCGCTGGACTAGCCGGTAGCTCCTACGAGCAGTACTTC.

The rearrangement joins TRBV5-4 to TRBJ2-1; TRBD2 matches at 12 bases. V dropped 3 bases and J dropped 7; count of bases not matched to a gene: 5. CDR3 length equals 15 residues. CDR1 and CDR2 from the germline V gene are SGHNT and YYREEE (reference sequence). The CDR3 bases are TGTGCCAGCAGCTCCCCCGGGACTAGCGGGAATGAGCAGTTCTTC. Translating it yields CASSSPGTSGNEQFF.

The count of this clone is one. Other DNA variants within this sample encode the same CDR3. This sequence joins TRBV7-6 and TRBJ1-4, with 10 bases lining up with TRBD1. There are 15 residues in the CDR3. Germline CDR1 is SGHVS and CDR2 is FNYEAQ. The trim removed 1 base at V and 8 bases at J, leaving 4 bases unmatched. The CDR3 sequence: CASSLGQGAREKLFF. The CDR3, as DNA: TGTGCCAGCAGCTTAGGACAGGGGGCGCGGGAAAAACTGTTTTTT.

A single count supports this clone. The gene calls are TRBV6-1 and TRBJ2-6; D is unresolved. The CDR3 covers 12 residues. Germline V gene lookup returns CDR1 MNHNS and CDR2 SASEGT. The V end was cut by 1 base, the J end by 12 bases, with 7 bases between. The DNA for the CDR3 is TGTGCCAGCAGTGAAGAATTTGTCGTCCTGACTTTC. Its protein product is CASSEEFVVLTF.

This chain joins TRBV4-2 and TRBJ1-2; D gene uncertain. The CDR3 consists of 14 residues. Germline loops: CDR1 LGHNA, CDR2 YNFKEQ. The V end lost 4 bases, the J end lost 1 base, and 10 bases lay between the germline ends. CDR3 protein: CASSPGRINYGYTF. In DNA, the CDR3 is TGTGCCAGCAGCCCGGGGAGGATTAACTATGGCTACACCTTC.

The rearrangement links TRBV5-4 to TRBJ2-1, with D possibly being TRBD1 (7 bases). Per the germline V gene, CDR1 is SGHNT and CDR2 is YYREEE (reference sequence). The CDR3 covers 16 residues. The V end lost 5 bases, the J end lost 5 bases, and 20 bases lay between the germline ends. CDR3: CASRKEAGRGNNEQFF. DNA for the CDR3: TGTGCCAGCAGAAAAGAAGCGGGCAGGGGGAACAATGAGCAGTTCTTC.

This clone occurred once. The chain joins TRBV6-5 to TRBJ2-2; D not resolved. Germline values: CDR1 MNHEY, CDR2 SVGAGI. Trimming cost V 2 bases and J 8 bases, with 9 bases left between them. CDR3 length: 13 residues. As DNA, the CDR3 is TGTGCCAGCAGTTACCCTTCCTCTGGGGAGCTGTTTTTT. This sequence encodes CASSYPSSGELFF.

V and J are TRBV5-1 and TRBJ2-3; TRBD2 matches at 8 bases. CDR1 and CDR2 (germline): SGHRS, YFSETQ. The CDR3 spans 13 residues. After removal of 5 bases from V and 3 bases from J, the junction contained 2 bases not matched to a gene. CDR3 loop: CASRVAGTDTQYF. The CDR3 nucleotides are TGCGCCAGCAGGGTAGCGGGAACAGATACGCAGTATTTT.